This TCR beta chain was recovered during a study of cytomegalovirus exposure and HLA in healthy donors. Whole-study findings and limits: A later analysis reported that several of the most significant clusters appeared to be linked to common viral pathogens, among them Epstein-Barr virus.

13 Jbeta primers and 60 Vbeta primers were used for the PCR. TCRdb's copy holds only in-frame clones and misses some; the assay was immunoSEQ multiplex PCR. The sample lists around 110,000 clones, under 85% seen once, with 1.6% in the top ten. The V gene's germline CDR1 is SNHLY and CDR2 FYNNEI. With 4 bases removed from V and 4 bases from J, the gap between germline ends came to 8 bases. The CDR3 totals 13 residues. A word on this clone: The target antigen is unknown.

The material sequenced was PBMCs. The chain couples TRBV2 to TRBJ1-3; TRBD1 is a possible D gene (6 bases). This clonotype was sampled from a young woman in good health and CMV-seronegative. For the CDR3, the DNA is TGTGCCAGCAGTGGGGGGCCCGGAAACACCATATATTTT. Its protein product is CASSGGPGNTIYF. Full variable domain (outside the CDR3, taken from reference TRBV2 and TRBJ1-3): EPEVTQTPSHQVTQMGQEVILRCVPISNHLYFYWYRQILGQKVEFLVSFYNNEISEKSEIFDDQFSVERPDGSNFTLKIRSTKLEDSAMYFCASSGGPGNTIYFGEGSWLTVV.